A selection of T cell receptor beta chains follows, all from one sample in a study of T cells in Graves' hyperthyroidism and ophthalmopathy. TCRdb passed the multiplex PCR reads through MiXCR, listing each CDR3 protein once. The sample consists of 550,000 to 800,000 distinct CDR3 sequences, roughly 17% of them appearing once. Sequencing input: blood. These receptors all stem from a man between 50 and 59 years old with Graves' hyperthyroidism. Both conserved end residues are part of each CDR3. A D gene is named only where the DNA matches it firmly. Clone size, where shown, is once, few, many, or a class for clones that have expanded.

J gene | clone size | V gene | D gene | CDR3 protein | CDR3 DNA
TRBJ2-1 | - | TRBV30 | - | CACSLGGGAYNEQFF | TGTGCCTGCAGTCTGGGGGGCGGAGCGTACAATGAGCAGTTCTTC
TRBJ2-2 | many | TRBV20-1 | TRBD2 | CSAANSGSSGELFF | TGCAGTGCTGCCAATAGCGGGAGCTCCGGGGAGCTGTTTTTT
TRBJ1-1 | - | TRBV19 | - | CASTSVNTEAFF | TGTGCCAGTACCTCAGTTAACACTGAAGCTTTCTTT
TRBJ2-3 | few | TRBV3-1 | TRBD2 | CASSQVTSGIKSDTQYF | TGTGCCAGCAGCCAAGTGACTAGCGGGATTAAATCAGATACGCAGTATTTT
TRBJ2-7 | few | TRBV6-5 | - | CASSYQASYEQYF | TGTGCCAGCAGTTACCAGGCCTCCTACGAGCAGTACTTC
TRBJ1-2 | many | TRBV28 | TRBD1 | CASSTRDRGNYGYTF | TGTGCCAGCAGTACCCGGGACAGGGGAAACTATGGCTACACCTTC
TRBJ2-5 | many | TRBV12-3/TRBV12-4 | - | CASSLTGTRQETQYF | TGTGCCAGCAGTTTGACCGGGACTCGCCAAGAGACCCAGTACTTC
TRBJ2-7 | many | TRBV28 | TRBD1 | CASRQGAERYEQYF | TGTGCCAGCAGACAGGGGGCGGAAAGATACGAGCAGTACTTC
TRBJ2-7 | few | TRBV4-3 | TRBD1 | CASSQEGTGPYEQYF | TGCGCCAGCAGCCAGGAGGGGACAGGGCCCTACGAGCAGTACTTC
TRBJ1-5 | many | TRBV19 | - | CASSIGGQPQHF | TGTGCCAGTAGTATAGGAGGGCAGCCCCAGCATTTT
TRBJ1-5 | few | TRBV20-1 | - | CSASGGGNQPQHF | TGCAGTGCTAGTGGGGGCGGCAATCAGCCCCAGCATTTT